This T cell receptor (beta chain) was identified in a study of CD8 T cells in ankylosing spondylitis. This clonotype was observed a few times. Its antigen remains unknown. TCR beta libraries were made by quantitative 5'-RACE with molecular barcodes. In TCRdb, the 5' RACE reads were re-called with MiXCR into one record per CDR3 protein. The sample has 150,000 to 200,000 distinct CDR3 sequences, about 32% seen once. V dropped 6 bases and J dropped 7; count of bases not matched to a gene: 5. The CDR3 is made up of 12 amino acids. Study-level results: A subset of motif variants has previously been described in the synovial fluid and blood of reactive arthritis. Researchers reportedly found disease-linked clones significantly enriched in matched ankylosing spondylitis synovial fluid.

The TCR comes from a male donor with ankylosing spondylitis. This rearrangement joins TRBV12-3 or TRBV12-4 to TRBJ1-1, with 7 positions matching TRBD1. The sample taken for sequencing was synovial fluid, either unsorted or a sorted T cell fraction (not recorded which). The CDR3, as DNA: TGTGCCAGCAGAACAGGGGACCTTGAAGCTTTCTTT. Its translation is CASRTGDLEAFF.